A selection of T cell receptor beta chains follows, all from one sample in a study of T cell repertoires in cytomegalovirus infection. MiXCR was run by TCRdb on the reads, yielding one entry per CDR3 protein. The table includes around 240,000 distinct CDR3 sequences, roughly 22% detected once. The specimen sequenced was CD8+ T cells from PBMCs. All receptors come from a human donor in good health (CMV status not recorded). Some clones in this sample may be carry-over from other donors' samples. CDR3s include the opening cysteine and the closing phenylalanine or tryptophan. The D gene is left open where the match is weak. Size is stated for part of the rows, as once, few or many counts, or as a class when the clone is expanded.

abundance: many
v_gene: TRBV5-6
j_gene: TRBJ2-5
d_gene: -
CDR3aa: CASSLPLRETQYF
CDR3nt: TGTGCCAGCAGCTTGCCGCTACGAGAGACCCAGTACTTC

abundance: many
v_gene: TRBV12-3/TRBV12-4
j_gene: TRBJ1-1
d_gene: TRBD1
CDR3aa: CASSTGTGGTEAFF
CDR3nt: TGTGCCAGCAGTACCGGGACAGGGGGAACTGAAGCTTTCTTT

abundance: many
v_gene: TRBV11-2
j_gene: TRBJ1-1
d_gene: -
CDR3aa: CASSPSNTGNTEAFF
CDR3nt: TGTGCCAGCAGCCCCAGTAACACAGGGAACACTGAAGCTTTCTTT

abundance: few
v_gene: TRBV6-2/TRBV6-3
j_gene: TRBJ2-6
d_gene: -
CDR3aa: CASAAARWTGANVLTF
CDR3nt: TGTGCTTCGGCCGCGGCCAGGTGGACGGGGGCCAACGTCCTGACTTTC

abundance: many
v_gene: TRBV28
j_gene: TRBJ2-3
d_gene: -
CDR3aa: CASSPSESTDTQYF
CDR3nt: TGTGCCAGCAGTCCCTCGGAGAGCACAGATACGCAGTATTTT

abundance: -
v_gene: TRBV7-6
j_gene: TRBJ1-1
d_gene: -
CDR3aa: CASSPAGYTEAFF
CDR3nt: TGTGCCAGCAGCCCCGCCGGGTACACTGAAGCTTTCTTT

abundance: few
v_gene: TRBV25-1
j_gene: TRBJ2-3
d_gene: -
CDR3aa: CASSDYLVRQDTQYF
CDR3nt: TGTGCCAGCAGTGACTACCTGGTCAGGCAAGATACGCAGTATTTT

abundance: -
v_gene: TRBV6-5
j_gene: TRBJ2-3
d_gene: TRBD2
CDR3aa: CASSSQLAIADTQYF
CDR3nt: TGTGCCAGCAGTTCGCAACTAGCGATCGCAGATACGCAGTATTTT

abundance: -
v_gene: TRBV5-1
j_gene: TRBJ1-3
d_gene: -
CDR3aa: CASSLAEGAGNTIYF
CDR3nt: TGCGCCAGCAGCTTGGCCGAGGGAGCTGGAAACACCATATATTTT

abundance: -
v_gene: TRBV5-1
j_gene: TRBJ1-1
d_gene: TRBD1
CDR3aa: CASSLEGTANTEAFF
CDR3nt: TGCGCCAGCAGCTTGGAGGGGACAGCGAACACTGAAGCTTTCTTT

abundance: -
v_gene: TRBV5-6
j_gene: TRBJ1-1
d_gene: -
CDR3aa: CASSGEVLEAFF
CDR3nt: TGTGCCAGCAGCGGAGAGGTGTTAGAAGCTTTCTTT

abundance: few
v_gene: TRBV12-3/TRBV12-4
j_gene: TRBJ2-3
d_gene: TRBD1
CDR3aa: CASSFILGQGEKDTQYF
CDR3nt: TGTGCCAGCAGTTTCATATTGGGACAGGGGGAGAAAGATACGCAGTATTTT

abundance: -
v_gene: TRBV25-1
j_gene: TRBJ1-6
d_gene: -
CDR3aa: CASSEFGTSNSPLHF
CDR3nt: TGTGCCAGCAGTGAATTTGGGACTTCTAATTCACCCCTCCACTTT

abundance: -
v_gene: TRBV27
j_gene: TRBJ1-5
d_gene: TRBD1
CDR3aa: CASSSSRDRGKHF
CDR3nt: TGTGCCAGCAGTTCATCCCGGGACAGGGGAAAGCATTTT

abundance: -
v_gene: TRBV5-1
j_gene: TRBJ2-1
d_gene: -
CDR3aa: CASSFTGGDYNEQFF
CDR3nt: TGCGCCAGCAGCTTTACAGGGGGGGACTACAATGAGCAGTTCTTC

abundance: -
v_gene: TRBV6-6
j_gene: TRBJ2-5
d_gene: TRBD2
CDR3aa: CASTQGASGDQETQYF
CDR3nt: TGTGCCAGCACACAAGGGGCTAGCGGGGACCAAGAGACCCAGTACTTC

abundance: many
v_gene: TRBV7-9
j_gene: TRBJ1-1
d_gene: -
CDR3aa: CASSLISGTVF
CDR3nt: TGTGCCAGCAGCTTGATCTCCGGGACGGTGTTT

abundance: once
v_gene: TRBV2
j_gene: TRBJ2-1
d_gene: TRBD1
CDR3aa: CASTKPDRGLSNEQFF
CDR3nt: TGTGCCAGCACCAAACCGGACAGGGGGCTGAGTAATGAGCAGTTCTTC

abundance: -
v_gene: TRBV5-4
j_gene: TRBJ2-7
d_gene: TRBD2
CDR3aa: CASSLLTGLASEQYF
CDR3nt: TGTGCCAGCAGCTTACTTACCGGACTAGCGTCCGAGCAGTACTTC

abundance: few
v_gene: TRBV24-1
j_gene: TRBJ2-1
d_gene: -
CDR3aa: CATSDPRNGGRDEQFF
CDR3nt: TGTGCCACCAGTGATCCCCGCAATGGGGGGCGCGATGAGCAGTTCTTC

abundance: -
v_gene: TRBV7-9
j_gene: TRBJ2-5
d_gene: TRBD1
CDR3aa: CASSLRDRPLETQYF
CDR3nt: TGTGCCAGCAGCCTCCGGGACAGGCCTTTGGAGACCCAGTACTTC

abundance: -
v_gene: TRBV30
j_gene: TRBJ1-1
d_gene: -
CDR3aa: CAWSLLNTEAFF
CDR3nt: TGTGCCTGGAGCCTACTGAACACTGAAGCTTTCTTT